The rows below give T cell receptor beta chains drawn from one sample of a study of blood T cell repertoires in COVID-19. Profiled with immunoSEQ multiplex PCR; TCRdb holds only in-frame clones, not every one. The data contain about 160,000 clones, roughly 78% of them singletons. Sample: peripheral blood. The receptors were gathered from a woman aged 55-75 years with COVID-19, enrolled during active disease. The CDR3 runs from the conserved cysteine through the conserved F or W.

CDR3 protein: CASSFREGLDGAFF
J gene: TRBJ1-1
V gene: TRBV28

CDR3 protein: CASSNRGGAGTDTQYF
J gene: TRBJ2-3
V gene: TRBV19

CDR3 protein: CASSWSSGYNEQFF
J gene: TRBJ2-1
V gene: TRBV19

CDR3 protein: CASSSNSGRADGELFF
J gene: TRBJ2-2
V gene: TRBV7-2

CDR3 protein: CSASAGRAYNEQFF
J gene: TRBJ2-1
V gene: TRBV20-1

CDR3 protein: CSVDGTGQAGYTF
J gene: TRBJ1-2
V gene: TRBV29-1

CDR3 protein: CASSYDWRETQYF
J gene: TRBJ2-5
V gene: TRBV3-1/TRBV3-2

CDR3 protein: CASSPSSTDTQYF
J gene: TRBJ2-3
V gene: TRBV18

CDR3 protein: CASNWGAGGINEQFF
J gene: TRBJ2-1
V gene: TRBV6-5

CDR3 protein: CASRWAGNTEAFF
J gene: TRBJ1-1
V gene: TRBV6-6

CDR3 protein: CATSAQGKGMNTEAFF
J gene: TRBJ1-1
V gene: TRBV24-1

CDR3 protein: CASSLNPGVGNSPLHF
J gene: TRBJ1-6
V gene: TRBV5-1

CDR3 protein: CASSTHGTGVNEQYF
J gene: TRBJ2-7
V gene: TRBV6-5

CDR3 protein: CASSYSTSGLTYNEQFF
J gene: TRBJ2-1
V gene: TRBV6-2/TRBV6-3

CDR3 protein: CASSSLDRDYGYTF
J gene: TRBJ1-2
V gene: TRBV5-4

CDR3 protein: CASSRGQGGNTGELFF
J gene: TRBJ2-2
V gene: TRBV4-3

CDR3 protein: CASSADMSSYNSPLHF
J gene: TRBJ1-6
V gene: TRBV28

CDR3 protein: CASSPRTGGRLNYGYTF
J gene: TRBJ1-2
V gene: TRBV28

CDR3 protein: CASSQMYTGELFF
J gene: TRBJ2-2
V gene: TRBV6-5

CDR3 protein: CASSLYGDRNTEAFF
J gene: TRBJ1-1
V gene: TRBV7-2

CDR3 protein: CASSIDLRGLAGVSDEQFF
J gene: TRBJ2-1
V gene: TRBV19

CDR3 protein: CASRPRGPTDTQYF
J gene: TRBJ2-3
V gene: TRBV11-2

CDR3 protein: CASSTTSGRASYTQYF
J gene: TRBJ2-3
V gene: TRBV7-2

CDR3 protein: CASSTQGVANYGYTF
J gene: TRBJ1-2
V gene: TRBV7-8

CDR3 protein: CASRRPSEGYGYTF
J gene: TRBJ1-2
V gene: TRBV9

CDR3 protein: CASSSTTSSYEQYF
J gene: TRBJ2-7
V gene: TRBV19

CDR3 protein: CATGHLLTDTQYF
J gene: TRBJ2-3
V gene: TRBV12-3/TRBV12-4

CDR3 protein: CASSFSGEEAFF
J gene: TRBJ1-1
V gene: TRBV7-9

CDR3 protein: CASSLQQAGGYTF
J gene: TRBJ1-2
V gene: TRBV27

CDR3 protein: CASSFGTDDNSPLHF
J gene: TRBJ1-6
V gene: TRBV9

CDR3 protein: CASSLTGQGEQFF
J gene: TRBJ2-1
V gene: TRBV7-3

CDR3 protein: CASTQGQANYGYTF
J gene: TRBJ1-2
V gene: TRBV19

CDR3 protein: CASSLSGTGGSYNSPLHF
J gene: TRBJ1-6
V gene: TRBV27

CDR3 protein: CASSSSRGVNSPLHF
J gene: TRBJ1-6
V gene: TRBV25-1

CDR3 protein: CASREQGAQGSFEQFF
J gene: TRBJ2-1
V gene: TRBV19

CDR3 protein: CASSLARGTDKQFF
J gene: TRBJ2-1
V gene: TRBV27

CDR3 protein: CASSNAVPEVGNQPQHF
J gene: TRBJ1-5
V gene: TRBV19

CDR3 protein: CASSLGGNRNFYNEQFF
J gene: TRBJ2-1
V gene: TRBV5-1

CDR3 protein: CASWTVGGETQYF
J gene: TRBJ2-5
V gene: TRBV5-4

CDR3 protein: CASSLVGGPYNEQFF
J gene: TRBJ2-1
V gene: TRBV5-4

CDR3 protein: CASRRGGAQETQYF
J gene: TRBJ2-5
V gene: TRBV7-9

CDR3 protein: CASSIDPGGYNEQFF
J gene: TRBJ2-1
V gene: TRBV19

CDR3 protein: CASSSSGMKSWEQYF
J gene: TRBJ2-7
V gene: TRBV19

CDR3 protein: CASSFRQVTETQYF
J gene: TRBJ2-5
V gene: TRBV6-5

CDR3 protein: CASSPADRVNSPLHF
J gene: TRBJ1-6
V gene: TRBV9

CDR3 protein: CASSPPGTDTQYF
J gene: TRBJ2-3
V gene: TRBV7-9

CDR3 protein: CASSRSGRKTDTQYF
J gene: TRBJ2-3
V gene: TRBV7-3

CDR3 protein: CASSPPGGSGNTIYF
J gene: TRBJ1-3
V gene: TRBV18

CDR3 protein: CATSDPGGSSYNEQFF
J gene: TRBJ2-1
V gene: TRBV24-1

CDR3 protein: CASGTGVSQPQHF
J gene: TRBJ1-5
V gene: TRBV2

CDR3 protein: CASSRSGTAPTPQYF
J gene: TRBJ2-4
V gene: TRBV28

CDR3 protein: CASSQVGAYGYTF
J gene: TRBJ1-2
V gene: TRBV14

CDR3 protein: CASSDGENTEAFF
J gene: TRBJ1-1
V gene: TRBV2

CDR3 protein: CASSSLSGSEAFF
J gene: TRBJ1-1
V gene: TRBV7-9

CDR3 protein: CASSYSTTAEAFF
J gene: TRBJ1-1
V gene: TRBV6-6

CDR3 protein: CASSALLNSGTSGYEQYF
J gene: TRBJ2-7
V gene: TRBV18